These 14 T cell receptor beta chains share one sample of origin, sequenced in a study of blood T cell repertoires in COVID-19. Produced via immunoSEQ multiplex PCR; TCRdb's table is partial and in-frame only. The table lists about 89,000 clones, 55% to 75% of them singletons. Input material: peripheral blood. These receptors were taken from a woman aged 80 or over with acute or convalescent COVID-19.

CDR3 sequence reads: CASSEEDRFYGYTF. The CDR3 coding sequence is TGTGCCAGCAGTGAAGAAGACAGGTTCTATGGCTACACCTTC. The rearrangement joins TRBV2 to TRBJ1-2; a weak D match, TRBD1 (6 bases). The CDR3 is made up of 14 amino acids. Germline assignment: CDR1 SNHLY and CDR2 FYNNEI. V gave up 1 base and J gave up 4 bases, with 10 bases separating them.

The chain links TRBV12-3 or TRBV12-4 to TRBJ1-4; 9 nucleotides match TRBD1. This CDR3 comprises 13 residues. The trim removed 6 bases at V and 8 bases at J, leaving 4 bases unmatched. The CDR3 DNA follows: TGTGCCAGCAGGGGGACAGGGCACGAAAAACTGTTTTTT. It codes for CASRGTGHEKLFF.

This chain uses TRBV6-5 with TRBJ1-1; perhaps TRBD1 as D (5 bases). Trimming removed 8 bases at V and 4 bases at J, with 20 bases between. Germline CDR1 MNHEY, CDR2 SVGAGI. The CDR3 covers 15 residues. The CDR3: CASGRTQGRGTEAFF. The CDR3, as DNA: TGTGCCAGCGGCCGTACCCAGGGAAGGGGCACTGAAGCTTTCTTT.

As concerns this clone: This same CDR3 is encoded by further DNA sequences in the sample. This CDR3 is CASSPGLGLTGGRTGELFF. The CDR3 DNA sequence: TGTGCCAGCAGCCCAGGGCTGGGATTAACGGGGGGGCGGACCGGGGAGCTGTTTTTT. This rearrangement joins TRBV4-2 to TRBJ2-2; 8 nucleotides align to TRBD2. This CDR3 comprises 19 residues. Looked up from germline, CDR1 is LGHNA and CDR2 is YNFKEQ. Trimming at V came to 4 bases and at J to 5 bases, leaving 18 bases not matched to a gene.

The chain couples TRBV7-2 to TRBJ1-3; D is ambiguous. This CDR3 is 13 amino acids long. CDR1 SGHTA and CDR2 FQGNSA come from the germline V gene. Trimming removed 8 bases at V and 0 bases at J, with 8 bases between. The CDR3 region is CASQRDSGNTIYF. CDR3 DNA: TGTGCCAGCCAGAGGGACTCTGGAAACACCATATATTTT.

V gene TRBV7-9 combines with J gene TRBJ1-2, with 7 positions matching TRBD1. Germline CDR1 is SEHNR and CDR2 is FQNEAQ (reference sequence). The V segment lost 6 bases and the J segment 3 bases; nucleotides outside the gene matches: 4. This CDR3 region has 13 residues. DNA for the CDR3: TGTGCCAGCAGTTTTGGGACAGACTATGGCTACACCTTC. It encodes CASSFGTDYGYTF.

V gene TRBV7-8 combines with J gene TRBJ1-2; 7 bases map to TRBD1. The germline V gene encodes CDR1 SGHVS and CDR2 FQNEAQ. Losses at the gene ends were 5 bases for V and 2 bases for J; bases not matched to a gene: 8. CDR3 length: 15 residues. CDR3 residues: CASSPLTGQNYGYTF. The CDR3 coding sequence is TGTGCCAGCAGCCCCTTAACGGGACAGAACTATGGCTACACCTTC.

This chain uses TRBV6-5 with TRBJ2-1; D may be TRBD2 (5 bases). Trimming took 4 bases from V and 4 from J, leaving 17 bases between them. CDR3 length equals 16 residues. Per the germline V gene, CDR1 is MNHEY and CDR2 is SVGAGI. CDR3 bases: TGTGCCAGCAGTTCCCCCCCAGGAGGTAGTTACAATGAGCAGTTCTTC. Translation gives CASSSPPGGSYNEQFF.

The V gene is TRBV7-9, the J gene TRBJ1-2, with 7 bases matching TRBD1. Germline V gives CDR1 SEHNR, CDR2 FQNEAQ (reference sequence). The CDR3 covers 13 residues. V dropped 5 bases and J dropped 5; count of bases not matched to a gene: 5. The CDR3 DNA reads TGTGCCAGCAGCCCCCGACAGGGATATGGCTACACCTTC. This translates into CASSPRQGYGYTF.

The V gene is TRBV5-6, the J gene TRBJ2-7, with 8 bases fitting TRBD1. Germline V gene data show CDR1 as SGHDT and CDR2 as YYEEEE. This CDR3 has 12 amino acids. The V segment lost 2 bases and the J segment 7 bases; nucleotides outside the gene matches: 2. The CDR3 bases are TGTGCCAGCAGCTTTAGACAGGGGGAGCAGTACTTC. Protein: CASSFRQGEQYF. The full variable domain, rest sourced from reference TRBV5-6 and TRBJ2-7, is DAGVTQSPTHLIKTRGQQVTLRCSPKSGHDTVSWYQQALGQGPQFIFQYYEEEERQRGNFPDRFSGHQFPNYSSELNVNALLLGDSALYLCASSFRQGEQYFGPGTRLTVT.

The chain carries TRBV7-9 and TRBJ2-2; D remains ambiguous. The CDR3 loop spans 15 amino acids. With 1 base removed from V and 0 bases from J, the gap between germline ends came to 6 bases. Germline V gene data show CDR1 as SEHNR and CDR2 as FQNEAQ (reference sequence). In nucleotides, the CDR3 is TGTGCCAGCAGCTTAGGGGCAGCGAACACCGGGGAGCTGTTTTTT. It specifies CASSLGAANTGELFF.

V gene TRBV14 combines with J gene TRBJ1-3; TRBD1 matches at 10 bases. V was pared by 0 bases and J by 3 bases, with 8 bases of the junction left unmatched. There are 18 residues in the CDR3. The germline V gene encodes CDR1 SGHDN and CDR2 FVKESK. The CDR3 protein is CASSQDATGGYGGNTIYF. CDR3 in DNA: TGTGCCAGCAGCCAAGATGCGACAGGGGGCTATGGTGGAAACACCATATATTTT. Supplemented by reference TRBV14 and TRBJ1-3, the full variable domain reads EAGVTQFPSHSVIEKGQTVTLRCDPISGHDNLYWYRRVMGKEIKFLLHFVKESKQDESGMPNNRFLAERTGGTYSTLKVQPAELEDSGVYFCASSQDATGGYGGNTIYFGEGSWLTVV.

The rearrangement links TRBV18 to TRBJ1-1, with a tentative D call TRBD1 (5 bases). Trimming cost V 0 bases and J 1 base, with 12 bases left between them. The CDR3 runs 16 residues. Germline CDR1 reads KGHSH; CDR2 reads LQKENI. The CDR3 DNA follows: TGTGCCAGCTCACCACCTGGCGCCAGGGCGAACACTGAAGCTTTCTTT. Its protein is CASSPPGARANTEAFF. Full variable domain (outside the CDR3, taken from reference TRBV18 and TRBJ1-1): NAGVMQNPRHLVRRRGQEARLRCSPMKGHSHVYWYRQLPEEGLKFMVYLQKENIIDESGMPKERFSAEFPKEGPSILRIQQVVRGDSAAYFCASSPPGARANTEAFFGQGTRLTVV.

The chain uses TRBV27 and TRBJ2-2; D unclear. The CDR3 consists of 14 residues. The germline gives CDR1 MNHEY, CDR2 SMNVEV (reference sequence). The germline V and J ends were trimmed by 2 bases and 5 bases, with 9 bases remaining between them. CDR3 nucleotide sequence: TGTGCCAGCAGTTTAAGTAGTATTACCGGGGAGCTGTTTTTT. It is translated as CASSLSSITGELFF.